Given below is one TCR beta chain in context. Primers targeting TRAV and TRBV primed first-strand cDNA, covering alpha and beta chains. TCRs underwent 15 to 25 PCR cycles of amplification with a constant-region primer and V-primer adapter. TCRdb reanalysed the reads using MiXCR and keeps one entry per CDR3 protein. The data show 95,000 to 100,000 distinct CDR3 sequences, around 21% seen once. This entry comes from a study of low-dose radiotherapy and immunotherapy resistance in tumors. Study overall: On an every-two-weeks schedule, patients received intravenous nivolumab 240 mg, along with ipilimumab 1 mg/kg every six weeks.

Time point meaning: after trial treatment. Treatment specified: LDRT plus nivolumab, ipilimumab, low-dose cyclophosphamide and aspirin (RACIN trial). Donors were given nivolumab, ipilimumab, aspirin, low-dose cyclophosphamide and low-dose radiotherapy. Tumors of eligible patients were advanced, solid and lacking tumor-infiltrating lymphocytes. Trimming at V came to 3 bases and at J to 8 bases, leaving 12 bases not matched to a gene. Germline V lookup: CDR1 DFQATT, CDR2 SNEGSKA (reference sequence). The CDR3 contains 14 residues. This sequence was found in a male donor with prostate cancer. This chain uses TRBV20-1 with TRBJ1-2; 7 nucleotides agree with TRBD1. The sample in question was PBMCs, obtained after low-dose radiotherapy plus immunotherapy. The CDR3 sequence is CSASQGVSLGGYTF. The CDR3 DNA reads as TGCAGTGCTAGCCAGGGGGTCTCACTGGGAGGCTACACCTTC.